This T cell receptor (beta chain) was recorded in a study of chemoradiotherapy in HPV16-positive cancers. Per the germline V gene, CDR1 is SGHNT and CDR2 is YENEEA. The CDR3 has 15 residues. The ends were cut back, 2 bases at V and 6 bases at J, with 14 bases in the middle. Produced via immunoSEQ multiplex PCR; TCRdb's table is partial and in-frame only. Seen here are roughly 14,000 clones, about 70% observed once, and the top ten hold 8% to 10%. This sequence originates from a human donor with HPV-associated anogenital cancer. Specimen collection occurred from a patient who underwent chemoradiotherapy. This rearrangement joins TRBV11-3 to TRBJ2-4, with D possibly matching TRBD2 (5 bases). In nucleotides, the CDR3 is TGTGCCAGCAGCTTATCAGGACTCTCAGGAAACATTCAGTACTTC. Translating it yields CASSLSGLSGNIQYF. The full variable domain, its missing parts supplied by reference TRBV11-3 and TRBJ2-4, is EAGVVQSPRYKIIEKKQPVAFWCNPISGHNTLYWYLQNLGQGPELLIRYENEEAVDDSQLPKDRFSAERLKGVDSTLKIQPAELGDSAVYLCASSLSGLSGNIQYFGAGTRLSVL.